Included here is one T cell receptor (beta chain) sequence, with context. V was clipped by 5 bases and J by 2 bases, with 16 bases between them. The CDR3 consists of 15 residues. CDR1 and CDR2 from the germline V gene are SGHTA and FQGTGA. TCRdb reprocessed the RT-PCR reads via MiXCR and lists one record per CDR3 protein. The sample includes 800,000 to 1,000,000 distinct CDR3 sequences, approximately 19% of them seen just once. This sample was included in a study of patients and donors after allogeneic stem cell transplantation. Sequences were obtained from blood, either unsorted or a sorted T cell fraction (not recorded which). The rearrangement uses TRBV7-3 and TRBJ2-7, with D unresolved. This clonotype was sampled from a human donor who was either an allogeneic HSCT recipient or a stem cell or donor lymphocyte infusion donor (not recorded which). It is not recorded whose cells these are; they may come from a transplant donor. This chain's CDR3 is CASSLRGDDAYEQYF. DNA for the CDR3: TGTGCCAGCAGCCTACGTGGAGACGACGCCTACGAGCAGTACTTC.